This is a list of T cell receptor beta chains from one sample in a study of shared clonotypes between healthy human individuals. The method was immunoSEQ multiplex PCR; TCRdb's version includes in-frame clones alone and lacks a portion of them. The sample has approximately 500,000 clones, around 96% seen once; the top ten hold roughly 0.06%. The sequenced sample was naive CD4+ T cells sorted from blood. The receptors stem from a woman aged 30 to 39 in good health. CDR3s include the opening cysteine and the closing phenylalanine or tryptophan.

V gene	CDR3 protein
TRBV5-5	CASSWGTGGTYEQYF
TRBV5-1	CASSLKGETQYF
TRBV2	CASSDRTPDEQYF
TRBV5-1	CASSSKSALSTDTQYF
TRBV5-1	CASSLTQGTNAGELFF
TRBV7-2	CASSFYNEQFF
TRBV28	CASSSLAGVGRQETQYF
TRBV27	CASSLAQGNTGELFF
TRBV7-8	CASSLWGATEAFF
TRBV11-2	CASSLGLIGEQETQYF
TRBV4-1	CASSQAGEQFF
TRBV18	CASSKRESTDTQYF
TRBV20-1	CSAGQGYEQYF
TRBV4-1	CASSINPLDRMNTEAFF
TRBV28	CASRYRAHQETQYF
TRBV7-9	CASSITSGRERMNEQFF
TRBV7-2	CASSKQGQPQHF
TRBV28	CASRGPMGETQYF
TRBV7-3	CASSLTPLSGRYEQYF
TRBV6-1	CASSPRDRNEKLFF
TRBV7-6	CASSLAPTSGSSTDTQYF
TRBV28	CASSDTVGTEAFF
TRBV7-9	CASSWPGQPNTEAFF
TRBV28	CASSLARSEQYF
TRBV10-1	CASSESGLETQYF
TRBV28	CASSGTSGNYEQYF
TRBV15	CATSLSSATNEKLFF
TRBV5-5	CASSLGGPYEQYF
TRBV18	CASSPPSTSRANEQFF
TRBV5-6	CASSLKPQYEQYF
TRBV18	CASSPPGGQGAGNTIYF
TRBV4-1	CASSQGTSGIYNEQFF
TRBV28	CASSPWSGGNQPQHF
TRBV5-1	CASSLAPTGGYSGNTIYF
TRBV28	CASSFANTGELFF
TRBV11-1	CASSLRGTEAREQYF
TRBV7-2	CASRVPGLAHTGELFF
TRBV10-1	CASSVNLYEQYF
TRBV28	CASSYGQGANYGYTF
TRBV30	CAWSVLRTFSAGSYEQYF
TRBV7-9	CASSSREGRGHGYTF
TRBV19	CASSHTSGSHEQYF
TRBV10-2	CASREPGLAKYEQYF